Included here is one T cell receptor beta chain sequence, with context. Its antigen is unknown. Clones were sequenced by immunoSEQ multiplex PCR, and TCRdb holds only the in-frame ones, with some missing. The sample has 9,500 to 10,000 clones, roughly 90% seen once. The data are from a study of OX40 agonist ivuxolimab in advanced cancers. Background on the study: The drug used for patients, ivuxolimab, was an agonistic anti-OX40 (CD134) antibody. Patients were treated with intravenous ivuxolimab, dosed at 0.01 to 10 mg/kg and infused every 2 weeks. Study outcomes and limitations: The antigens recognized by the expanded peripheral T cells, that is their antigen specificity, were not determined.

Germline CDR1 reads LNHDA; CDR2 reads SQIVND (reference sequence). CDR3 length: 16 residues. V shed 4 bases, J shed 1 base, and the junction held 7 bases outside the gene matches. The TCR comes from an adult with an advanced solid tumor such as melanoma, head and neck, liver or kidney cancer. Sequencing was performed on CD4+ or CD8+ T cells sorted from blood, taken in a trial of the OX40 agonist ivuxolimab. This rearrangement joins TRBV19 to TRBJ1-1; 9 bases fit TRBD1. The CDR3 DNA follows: TGTGCCAGTAGTACCCGGACAGGGGACCAGAACACTGAAGCTTTCTTT. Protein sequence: CASSTRTGDQNTEAFF.